This T cell receptor beta chain was identified in a study of blood T cell repertoires in COVID-19. Background on the study: Recovery meant two consecutive negative NP/OP PCR tests, professional clearance, or resolved symptoms.

The CDR3 is made up of 17 amino acids. Germline values: CDR1 SGHTA, CDR2 FQGTGA. V shed 5 bases and J 1 base; nucleotides not matched to a gene: 7. Original methodology: Nucleated cell number was recorded as an estimate derived from reference gene primer amplification. Some clones are missing from TCRdb's copy, which holds only in-frame ones; the method was immunoSEQ multiplex PCR. Clone size and V and J calls were adopted from that table, with D and trimming inferred from the DNA. This table holds over 200,000 clones, 80% to 90% found once. Participants spanned ages about 18 to 100 years and resided in some 22 US areas. Donors were grouped by their self-reported clinical history.

Source material: PBMCs or T cells enriched from blood (not recorded which). The sequence derives from a woman in her forties or fifties in a cohort exposed to, infected with or recovered from COVID-19 (not recorded which). V gene TRBV7-3 combines with J gene TRBJ2-2, with TRBD2 matching over 10 bases. CDR3 protein: CASSIDSSGGNTGELFF. Here the CDR3 DNA reads TGTGCCAGCAGCATCGATTCTAGCGGGGGGAACACCGGGGAGCTGTTTTTT. Full variable domain (missing parts from reference TRBV7-3 and TRBJ2-2): GAGVSQTPSNKVTEKGKYVELRCDPISGHTALYWYRQSLGQGPEFLIYFQGTGAADDSGLPNDRFFAVRPEGSVSTLKIQRTERGDSAVYLCASSIDSSGGNTGELFFGEGSRLTVL.